A selection of T cell receptor beta chains follows, all from one sample in a study of blood T cell repertoires in COVID-19. Clones were sequenced by immunoSEQ multiplex PCR, and TCRdb holds only the in-frame ones, with some missing. Among about 230,000 clones, around 88% were seen once, and the ten largest hold around 2.5%. Sequencing input: PBMCs or T cells enriched from blood (not recorded which). The receptors stem from a woman in her forties with acute COVID-19. The CDR3 runs from the conserved cysteine through the conserved F or W. Each record gives: V gene, clone size, J gene, D gene, CDR3 DNA, CDR3 protein. D genes are given only for firm matches. Clone size, where shown, is once, few, many, or a class for clones that have expanded.

>TRBV11-2|-|TRBJ2-7|TRBD1
TGTGCCAGCAGCCCCGGACAGGGTCGCGAGCAGTACTTC
CASSPGQGREQYF
>TRBV24-1|few|TRBJ2-1|TRBD2
TGTGCCACCAGTCAGCCTAGCGGGACGGGTGAGCAGTTCTTC
CATSQPSGTGEQFF
>TRBV6-7|-|TRBJ2-3|-
TGTGCCAGCAGTTACCCGTTTGAGGACGGGGGAGTCACGCAGTATTTT
CASSYPFEDGGVTQYF
>TRBV16|-|TRBJ1-6|TRBD1
TGTGCCAGCAGCCCTTCCCGAAGACAGGGCAATTCACCCCTCCACTTT
CASSPSRRQGNSPLHF
>TRBV4-1|-|TRBJ1-6|-
TGCGCCAGCAGCCAAGAACGGCGGACAGCTAATAATTCACCCCTCCACTTT
CASSQERRTANNSPLHF
>TRBV7-8|-|TRBJ1-2|TRBD1
TGTGCCAGCAGCCTACAGGGGACGAAGCATGGCTACACCTTC
CASSLQGTKHGYTF
>TRBV19|once|TRBJ1-3|-
TGTGCCAGTCGGGGGGACGGGACGGAGACTGGAAACACCATATATTTT
CASRGDGTETGNTIYF
>TRBV3-1/TRBV3-2|-|TRBJ1-6|-
TGTGCCAGCAGCCAAGGGACATTGGATTCACCCCTCCACTTT
CASSQGTLDSPLHF
>TRBV18|-|TRBJ1-2|TRBD1
TGTGCCAGCTCACAGAACAGGGGGGATGGCTACACCTTC
CASSQNRGDGYTF
>TRBV20-1|-|TRBJ2-1|-
TGCAGTGCTAGTGGATCTGCGGGGCGGGGGCGCAATGAGCAGTTCTTC
CSASGSAGRGRNEQFF
>TRBV6-5|-|TRBJ2-7|-
TGTGCCAGCGACAGGAAATACGAGCAGTACTTC
CASDRKYEQYF
>TRBV23-1|-|TRBJ1-5|-
TGCGCCAGCAGTCAATCGGGGGCAGTCTGGATCTCGGGTAGCAATCAGCCCCAGCATTTT
CASSQSGAVWISGSNQPQHF
>TRBV2|once|TRBJ1-5|-
TGTGCCAGCAGTGAACGGGAGGGCAATCAGCCCCAGCATTTT
CASSEREGNQPQHF
>TRBV24-1|-|TRBJ2-3|-
TGTGCCACCAGTGTCCCCCGGGGCACAGATACGCAGTATTTT
CATSVPRGTDTQYF
>TRBV5-4|-|TRBJ1-1|-
TGTGCCAGCAGCTTGGGAGGAGACGTCAACACTGAAGCTTTCTTT
CASSLGGDVNTEAFF
>TRBV7-8|-|TRBJ1-5|-
TGTGCCAGCAGCTCCCTCCCGAGAGCCGGGAGAGATCAGCCCCAGCATTTT
CASSSLPRAGRDQPQHF
>TRBV19|once|TRBJ1-4|-
TGTGCCAGTAGTATGGGGAGACAGGCTAATGAAAAACTGTTTTTT
CASSMGRQANEKLFF
>TRBV15|-|TRBJ2-1|TRBD2
TGTGCCACCAGCAGCGAATGGACTAGCGAGTACAATGAGCAGTTCTTC
CATSSEWTSEYNEQFF
>TRBV27|-|TRBJ1-5|-
TGTGCCAGCAGGGGGAGCAATCCACTGAAGCCCCAGCATTTT
CASRGSNPLKPQHF
>TRBV5-6|-|TRBJ1-4|-
TGTGCCAGCGGACTAACCGCCGGAAAACTGTTTTTT
CASGLTAGKLFF
>TRBV11-3|once|TRBJ2-5|TRBD2
TGTGCCAGCAGCGGGAGGGCAGAGACCCAGTACTTC
CASSGRAETQYF
>TRBV7-2|-|TRBJ1-2|-
TGTGCCAGCAGCTTAGCGACACAGGGTCTGTATGGCTACACCTTC
CASSLATQGLYGYTF
>TRBV12-5|few|TRBJ2-7|-
TGTGCTAGTGGTTCGTACGGCGAGCAGTACTTC
CASGSYGEQYF
>TRBV7-9|-|TRBJ1-2|TRBD1
TGTGCCAGCAGCCGTCAAGGACAGGGCGATGGCTACACCTTC
CASSRQGQGDGYTF
>TRBV7-2|many|TRBJ2-7|TRBD2
TGTGCCAGCAGCGTCAGCGGGGGGGCAGACGAGCAGTACTTC
CASSVSGGADEQYF
>TRBV27|-|TRBJ1-1|-
TGTGCCAGCAGTCCTGCGGGGGGAGGATGGACTGAAGCTTTCTTT
CASSPAGGGWTEAFF
>TRBV5-5|-|TRBJ2-2|TRBD2
TGTGCCAGCAGCTTGGCCGGGGGGGCTGGTACCGGGGAGCTGTTTTTT
CASSLAGGAGTGELFF
>TRBV6-5|-|TRBJ2-1|-
TGTGCCAGCAGTTACTCTGTAGGGCTAGCCAACAATGAGCAGTTCTTC
CASSYSVGLANNEQFF
>TRBV24-1|-|TRBJ2-5|TRBD1
TGTGCCACTACCGGGACAGGGAGGGGAGAGACCCAGTACTTC
CATTGTGRGETQYF
>TRBV7-8|-|TRBJ1-6|TRBD1
TGTGCCAGCAGTTTTGACAGGGGCCGCTCCTATAATTCACCCCTCCACTTT
CASSFDRGRSYNSPLHF
>TRBV30|-|TRBJ1-2|-
TGTGCCTGGAGTGGGGCCTGGGGGGGGCAGGTTGGCTACACCTTC
CAWSGAWGGQVGYTF
>TRBV11-3|-|TRBJ1-3|-
TGTGCCAGCAGCTTATCGGTAACTGGAAACACCATATATTTT
CASSLSVTGNTIYF
>TRBV2|once|TRBJ2-3|-
TGTGCCAGCAGCAGGGGATATGATACGCAGTATTTT
CASSRGYDTQYF